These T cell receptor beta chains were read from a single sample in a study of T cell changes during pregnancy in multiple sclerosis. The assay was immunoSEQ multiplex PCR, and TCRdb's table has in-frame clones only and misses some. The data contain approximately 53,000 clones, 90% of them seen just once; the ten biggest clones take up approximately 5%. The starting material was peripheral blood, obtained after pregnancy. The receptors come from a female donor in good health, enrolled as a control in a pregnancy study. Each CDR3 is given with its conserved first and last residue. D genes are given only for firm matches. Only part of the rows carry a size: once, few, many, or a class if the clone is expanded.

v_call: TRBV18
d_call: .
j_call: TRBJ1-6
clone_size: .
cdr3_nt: TGTGCCAGCTCACTTAACCGGGTCCACCCTCTTTCACCCCTCCACTTT
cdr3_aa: CASSLNRVHPLSPLHF

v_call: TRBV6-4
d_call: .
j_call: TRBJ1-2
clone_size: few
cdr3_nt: TGTGCCAGCAGTGACTCTTCGGAGTCAGGGTATGGCTACACCTTC
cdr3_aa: CASSDSSESGYGYTF

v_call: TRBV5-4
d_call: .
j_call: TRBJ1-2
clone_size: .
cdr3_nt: TGTGCCAGCCGCCAGGGTGACTATGGCTACACCTTC
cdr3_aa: CASRQGDYGYTF

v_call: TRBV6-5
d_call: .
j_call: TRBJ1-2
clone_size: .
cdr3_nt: TGTGCCAGCAGTTACTCGACGATCGGAGCTAACTATGGCTACACCTTC
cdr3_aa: CASSYSTIGANYGYTF

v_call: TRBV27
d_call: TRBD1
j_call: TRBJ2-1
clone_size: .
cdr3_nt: TGTGCCAGCAACTATCAGGGGGTGGTGGGCAATGAGCAGTTCTTC
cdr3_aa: CASNYQGVVGNEQFF

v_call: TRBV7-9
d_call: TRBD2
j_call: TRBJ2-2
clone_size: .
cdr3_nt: TGTGCCAGCAGCTTAGGGCGACTAGCGGGGGGCAAGAACACCGGGGAGCTGTTTTTT
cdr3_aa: CASSLGRLAGGKNTGELFF

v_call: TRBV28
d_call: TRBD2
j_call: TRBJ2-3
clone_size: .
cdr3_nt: TGTGCCAGCAGCTCACCTGGAGGGTGGAGTGGGAGGGCCAAGGGCACAGATACGCAGTATTTT
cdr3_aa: CASSSPGGWSGRAKGTDTQYF

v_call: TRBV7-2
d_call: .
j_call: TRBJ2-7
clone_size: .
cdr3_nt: TGTGCCAGCAGCTTAGGGGTGGGAGGTTTCTCCTACGAGCAGTACTTC
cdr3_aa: CASSLGVGGFSYEQYF

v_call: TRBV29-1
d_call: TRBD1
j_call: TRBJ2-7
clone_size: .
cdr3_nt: TGCAGCGTCGGCTCCCGGACAGGGGTTTCCTCCTACGAGCAGTACTTC
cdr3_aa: CSVGSRTGVSSYEQYF

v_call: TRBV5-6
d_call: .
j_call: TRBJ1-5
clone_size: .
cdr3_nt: TGTGCCAGCAGTCTAGGGAGGCAGCCCCAGCATTTT
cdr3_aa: CASSLGRQPQHF

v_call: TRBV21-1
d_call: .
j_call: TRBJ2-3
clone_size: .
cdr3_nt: TGTGCCAGCAACCCAGTTAGCGGGAGCACAGATACGCAGTATTTT
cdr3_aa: CASNPVSGSTDTQYF

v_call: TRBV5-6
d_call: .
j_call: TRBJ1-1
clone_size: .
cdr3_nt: TGTGCCAGCAGTCGCCAGGGGCCCGGGGGGTCTGAAGCTTTCTTT
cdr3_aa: CASSRQGPGGSEAFF

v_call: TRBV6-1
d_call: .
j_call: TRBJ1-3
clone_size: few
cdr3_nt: TGTGCCAGCAGTGAAAGTTTAGAAGCTGGAAACACCATATATTTT
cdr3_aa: CASSESLEAGNTIYF

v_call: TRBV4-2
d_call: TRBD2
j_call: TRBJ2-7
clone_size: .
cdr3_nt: TGTGCCAGCAGCCAAGAAACCGGGACTAGCGGCTCCTACGAGCAGTACTTC
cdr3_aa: CASSQETGTSGSYEQYF

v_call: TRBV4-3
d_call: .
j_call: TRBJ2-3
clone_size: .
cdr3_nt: TGCGCCAGCAGCTCATCTGCTACCACAGATACGCAGTATTTT
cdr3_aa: CASSSSATTDTQYF

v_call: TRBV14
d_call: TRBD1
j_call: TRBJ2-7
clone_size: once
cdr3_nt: TGTGCCAGCAGCCAACGTACGGGACAGGGGCGTGGCGAGCAGTACTTC
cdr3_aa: CASSQRTGQGRGEQYF

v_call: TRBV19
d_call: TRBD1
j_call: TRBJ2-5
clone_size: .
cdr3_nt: TGTGCCAGTAGTACCTCAGGGGGCTCGGAGACCCAGTACTTC
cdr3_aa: CASSTSGGSETQYF

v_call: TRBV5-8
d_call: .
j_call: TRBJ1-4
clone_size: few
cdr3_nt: TGTGCCAGCAGCTTTCGGGAAAAACTGTTTTTT
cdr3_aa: CASSFREKLFF

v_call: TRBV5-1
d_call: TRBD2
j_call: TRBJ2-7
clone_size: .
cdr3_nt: TGCGCCAGCAGCCTAGGAGCGGGGGTGTACGAGCAGTACTTC
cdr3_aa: CASSLGAGVYEQYF

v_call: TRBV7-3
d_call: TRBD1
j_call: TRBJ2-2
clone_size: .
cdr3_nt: TGTGCCAGCAGCTTGGACAGGTTTGCCGGGGAGCTGTTTTTT
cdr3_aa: CASSLDRFAGELFF

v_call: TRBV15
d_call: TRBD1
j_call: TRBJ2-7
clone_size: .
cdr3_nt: TGTGCCACCAGCCGGTTTCCGGGACAGGGGGCGGACGAGCAGTACTTC
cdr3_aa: CATSRFPGQGADEQYF

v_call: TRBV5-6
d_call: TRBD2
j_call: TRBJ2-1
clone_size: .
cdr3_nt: TGTGCCAGCAGCTTGCGGGGGGGTGAGCAGTTCTTC
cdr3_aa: CASSLRGGEQFF

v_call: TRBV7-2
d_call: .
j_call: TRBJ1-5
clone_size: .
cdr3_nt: TGTGCCAGCAGCCCCTTCTGGGGAGGTAATCAGCCCCAGCATTTT
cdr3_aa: CASSPFWGGNQPQHF

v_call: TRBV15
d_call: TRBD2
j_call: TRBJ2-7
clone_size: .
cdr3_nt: TGTGCCACCAGCAGAGTAGCGGGGCCCCCGTTGTTGGGGGACAACGAGCAGTACTTC
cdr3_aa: CATSRVAGPPLLGDNEQYF

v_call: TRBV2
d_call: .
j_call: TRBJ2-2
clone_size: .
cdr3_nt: TGTGCCAGCAACCGGCCCTTGGCAGGGGTGGCCGGGGAGCTGTTTTTT
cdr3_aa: CASNRPLAGVAGELFF

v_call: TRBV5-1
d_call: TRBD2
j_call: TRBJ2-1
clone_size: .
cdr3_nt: TGCGCCAGCAGCCTCTTTACTAGCGGGGGGCTCTCCTACAATGAGCAGTTCTTC
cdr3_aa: CASSLFTSGGLSYNEQFF

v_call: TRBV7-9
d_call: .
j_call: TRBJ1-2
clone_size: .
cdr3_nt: TGTGCCAGCAACAAGGGGGTGGCTGGCTACACCTTC
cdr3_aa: CASNKGVAGYTF

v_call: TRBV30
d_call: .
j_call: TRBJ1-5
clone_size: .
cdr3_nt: TGTGCCTGGAGTGGGGCGGGGAATCAGCCCCAGCATTTT
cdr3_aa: CAWSGAGNQPQHF

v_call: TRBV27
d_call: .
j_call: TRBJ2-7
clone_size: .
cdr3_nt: TGTGCCAGCAGTTTACGCGGAGGGGAGCAGTACTTC
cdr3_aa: CASSLRGGEQYF

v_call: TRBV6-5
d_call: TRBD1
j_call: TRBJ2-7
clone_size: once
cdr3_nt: TGTGCCAGCAGGCCCCCGGGACAGTCCTACGAGCAGTACTTC
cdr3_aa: CASRPPGQSYEQYF

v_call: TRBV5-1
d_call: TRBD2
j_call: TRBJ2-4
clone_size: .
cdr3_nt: TGCGCCAGCAGCTTGGGAAGGACAAGCGGGAGCAAAAACATTCAGTACTTC
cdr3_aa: CASSLGRTSGSKNIQYF

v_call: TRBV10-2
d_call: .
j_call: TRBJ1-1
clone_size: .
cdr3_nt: TGCGCCAGCAGTGAGTCGCGGATGAACACTGAAGCTTTCTTT
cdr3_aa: CASSESRMNTEAFF

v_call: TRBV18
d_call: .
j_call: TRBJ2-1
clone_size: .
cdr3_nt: TGTGCCAGCTCACCCTTGACCCCGAGGGGGTCCAATGAGCAGTTCTTC
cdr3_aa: CASSPLTPRGSNEQFF

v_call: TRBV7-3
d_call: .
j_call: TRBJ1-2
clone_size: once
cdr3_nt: TGTGCCAGCACCGAACGGGCAGGGGCTTCCTATGGCTACACCTTC
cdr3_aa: CASTERAGASYGYTF

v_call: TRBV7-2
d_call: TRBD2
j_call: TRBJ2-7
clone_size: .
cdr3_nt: TGTGCCAGCAGCCCCCCTAGCGGGAGTGGTTACGAGCAGTACTTC
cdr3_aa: CASSPPSGSGYEQYF

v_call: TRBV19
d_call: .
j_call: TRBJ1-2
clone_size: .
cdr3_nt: TGTGCCAGTAGTATTAAGGCCGGTCAGGGGTATGGCTACACCTTC
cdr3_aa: CASSIKAGQGYGYTF

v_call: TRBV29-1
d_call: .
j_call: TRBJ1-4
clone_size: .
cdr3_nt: TGCAGCGTTTATGGCCGAGGCTCGGGTGAAAAACTGTTTTTT
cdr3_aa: CSVYGRGSGEKLFF

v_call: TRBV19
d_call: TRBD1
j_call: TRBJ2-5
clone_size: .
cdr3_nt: TGTGCCAGTACCCGACAGGGGCAAGAGACCCAGTACTTC
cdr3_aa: CASTRQGQETQYF

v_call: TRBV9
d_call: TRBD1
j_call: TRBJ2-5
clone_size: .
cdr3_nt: TGTGCCAGCAGCGTATCGGACAGGGCCGAGACCCAGTACTTC
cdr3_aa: CASSVSDRAETQYF

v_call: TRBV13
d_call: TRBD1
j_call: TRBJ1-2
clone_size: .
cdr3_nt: TGTGCCAGCAGCTTAGGTCAGGGGGGCTATGGCTACACCTTC
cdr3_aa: CASSLGQGGYGYTF

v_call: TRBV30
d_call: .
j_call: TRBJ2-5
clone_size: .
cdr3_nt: TGTGCCTGGAGTGTTGCAGGGTTTGGGACCCAGTACTTC
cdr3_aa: CAWSVAGFGTQYF

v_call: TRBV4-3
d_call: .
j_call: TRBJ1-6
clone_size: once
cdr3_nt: TGCGCCAGCAGCCAAGCGTACAGGGCGAATTCACCCCTCCACTTT
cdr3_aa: CASSQAYRANSPLHF

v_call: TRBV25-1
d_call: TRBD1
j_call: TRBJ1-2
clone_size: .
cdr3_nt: TGTGCCAGCTGGGCAGGGACAGGGGGACCAACTGGCTATGGCTACACCTTC
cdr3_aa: CASWAGTGGPTGYGYTF

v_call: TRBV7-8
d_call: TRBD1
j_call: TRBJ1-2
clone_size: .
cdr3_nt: TGTGCCAGCAGCGGAAGACAGGGCCCCTACCATGGCTACACCTTC
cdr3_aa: CASSGRQGPYHGYTF

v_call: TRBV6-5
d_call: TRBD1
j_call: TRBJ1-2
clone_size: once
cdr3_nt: TGTGCCAGCAGTCCTACAGGACAGGGCATTCACACCTTC
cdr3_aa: CASSPTGQGIHTF

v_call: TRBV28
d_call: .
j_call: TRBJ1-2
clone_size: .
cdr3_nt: TGTGCCAGCAGTTCGGGGGGCCTTAACTATGGCTACACCTTC
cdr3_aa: CASSSGGLNYGYTF

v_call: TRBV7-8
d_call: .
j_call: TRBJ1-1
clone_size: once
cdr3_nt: TGTGCCAGCAGCTTAGAAGGGGTCGCCACTGAAGCTTTCTTT
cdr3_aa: CASSLEGVATEAFF

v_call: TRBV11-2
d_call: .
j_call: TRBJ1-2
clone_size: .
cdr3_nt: TGTGCCAGCAGCTGGGACATTTTACGCGATGGCTACACCTTC
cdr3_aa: CASSWDILRDGYTF

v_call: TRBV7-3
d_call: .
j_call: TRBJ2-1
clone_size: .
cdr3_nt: TGTGCCAGCAGCTTAACCCGGAGCAATGAGCAGTTCTTC
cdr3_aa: CASSLTRSNEQFF

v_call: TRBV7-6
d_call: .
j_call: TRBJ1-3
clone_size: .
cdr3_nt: TGTGCCAGCAGCTCCTACAGGGAAGCTGGAAACACCATATATTTT
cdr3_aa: CASSSYREAGNTIYF

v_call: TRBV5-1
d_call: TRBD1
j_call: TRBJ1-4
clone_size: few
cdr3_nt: TGCGCCAGCAGCTTGGACGGGACAGGGGGCGAAAAACTGTTTTTT
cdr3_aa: CASSLDGTGGEKLFF

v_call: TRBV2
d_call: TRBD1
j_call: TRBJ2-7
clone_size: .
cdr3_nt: TGTGCCAGCATAGGACAGGGCAACTACGAGCAGTACTTC
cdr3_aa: CASIGQGNYEQYF

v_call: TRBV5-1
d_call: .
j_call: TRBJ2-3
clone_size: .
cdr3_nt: TGCGCCAGCAGCTTGGGGGCCTTCACAGATACGCAGTATTTT
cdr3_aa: CASSLGAFTDTQYF

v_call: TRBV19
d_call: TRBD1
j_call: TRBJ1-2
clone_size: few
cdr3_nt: TGTGCCAGTGTTCGTCCGGGACAGGGTCTTCGTGGCTACACCTTC
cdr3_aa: CASVRPGQGLRGYTF

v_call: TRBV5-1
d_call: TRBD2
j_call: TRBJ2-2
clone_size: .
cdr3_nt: TGCGCCAGCAGCGGACTACTAGCGGGGGGGAACACCGGGGAGCTGTTTTTT
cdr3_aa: CASSGLLAGGNTGELFF

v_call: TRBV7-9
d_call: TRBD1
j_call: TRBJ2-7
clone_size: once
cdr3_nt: TGTGCCAGCAGGACCGGGACAGGGGGGAACTACGAGCAGTACTTC
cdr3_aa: CASRTGTGGNYEQYF

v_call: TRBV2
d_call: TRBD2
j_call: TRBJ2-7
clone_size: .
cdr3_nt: TGTGCCAGCAGTAAGCGGGGGGTTAGGTACGAGCAGTACTTC
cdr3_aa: CASSKRGVRYEQYF